A selection of T cell receptor beta chains follows, all from one sample in a study of CD8+CD57+ T cells in acquired aplastic anemia. TCRdb passed the reads through MiXCR, listing each CDR3 protein once. The data hold 260,000 or so distinct CDR3 sequences, with around 82% observed a single time. The specimen was sorted CD4+, CD8+, or CD8+CD57+ T cells (not recorded which) from PBMCs. The receptor source for this set is a human donor with aplastic anemia. Both conserved end residues are part of each CDR3.

cdr3_length v_call cdr3_aa
14 TRBV9 CATSVGTAGYEHHF
16 TRBV7-8 CASSFDRGSYNQSLHF
13 TRBV15 CATSRDRGHEQYF
16 TRBV19 CASIFHRSAESDEQFF
14 TRBV5-1 CASSLGGRDNEQFF
15 TRBV20-1 CSAQDLQRLRTEAFF
15 TRBV19 CASSIARGPYYEQYF
16 TRBV9 CASSGDGGGGYTCYTF
16 TRBV15 CATSRGSGSYTGELFF
15 TRBV5-6 CASSHRGFSNQPQYF
15 TRBV6-7 CASRIWDGLVYGYTF
16 TRBV24-1 CATSASSLEADRGYTF
13 TRBV10-1 CASSLSGTYEQYF
16 TRBV7-2 CASSLGGDNSPLHLHF
16 TRBV5-4 CASSFTGGYGANVLTF
13 TRBV9 CASSDGGQGTEYF
15 TRBV9 CASSVLVGGDVHGYF
14 TRBV11-3 CATSGRGAAYEQYF
14 TRBV7-2 CASSLAGGRNKQFF
16 TRBV6-9 CASMHPGGQSNQPQHF
14 TRBV10-3 CASIQGGGIDTQYF
14 TRBV7-9 CASSFQRSGGGYTF
16 TRBV7-8 CASSLVRGRATDTQYF
16 TRBV7-9 CASSFETGWAYNEQFF
15 TRBV7-9 CASSYQRSGGCDEYF
16 TRBV11-1 CASSLQHGWGSDEQFF
14 TRBV20-1 CSARPISPIDTQYF
14 TRBV7-9 CASSPTGLPNEQFF
12 TRBV9 CASSYLSDAQFF
14 TRBV24-1 CATSVSGGTDTQYF
13 TRBV5-4 CASGDGRPDTQYF
13 TRBV19 CASSPRLETEAFF
16 TRBV24-1 CASSYRPGLSNSPLHF
14 TRBV3-1 CASSQVHPNTEAFF
14 TRBV7-6 CASTRGRVNTEANF
14 TRBV7-8 CASSLAPGPDAQFF
15 TRBV9 CASSQTGQNTGELFF
17 TRBV6-5 CASSPLGDRGLDYGYTF
15 TRBV10-1 CASSEWCYFSYEQYF
14 TRBV2 CAGSEVWEGYGYYF
14 TRBV7-3 CASSFRQGPYEQYF
14 TRBV7-9 CASSLARGQDILYF
15 TRBV12-3/TRBV12-4 CASSFRSGSSDEQFF
24 TRBV9 CASGGAGNIQYFGADSYKNTEAFF
15 TRBV11-2 CASSLSGGGGNEQFF
13 TRBV20-1 CSARSTQQETQYF
14 TRBV19 CASSSVGTLYEQYF
13 TRBV11-3 CASSEEGTDEQFF
15 TRBV9 CASSVRGGDQRQHTF
16 TRBV7-9 CASSLQRNGGIDGYTF
19 TRBV15 CATSRGGLTSGGARETQYF
16 TRBV7-8 CASSFHPDGPTPFLHF
13 TRBV2 CASGFGGTDTRNF
16 TRBV7-2 CASSPHPSSITGEQFF
12 TRBV24-1 CQSSSANDEQFF
14 TRBV7-8 CASSLAGGPDPLHF
16 TRBV15 CASSRLAEGLGETQYF
19 TRBV5-5 CASSFGGQGFSSGANVLTF
16 TRBV10-3 CAISARDSSYNSPLHF
16 TRBV15 CASSRERSGGSDEQFF